This TCR beta chain was observed in a study of tumor-infiltrating lymphocytes in primary liver carcinoma. Study in general: The study enrolled male and female patients aged 30 to 69 years.

The study, taken as a whole, reports: The overlap of tumor-adjacent and tumor-blood pairs was smaller than that of tumor region pairs.

Total RNA amounting to about 520 ng was the source from which TCR beta cDNA was made with a constant-region primer. Three nested multiplex PCR rounds, a slightly modified ARM-PCR, produced the libraries for TCR beta. Primers for the first two PCR rounds were TRBV1-TRBV30 forward primers and a C-beta reverse primer (approximately 10 cycles per round). TCRdb re-analysed the multiplex PCR reads in MiXCR, keeping a single row per CDR3 protein. The table records over 75,000 distinct CDR3 sequences, 68% of them present only once. For this clonotype: Its antigen is not known.

Extraction of RNA together with DNA used about 18-30 mg of unsorted bulk tissue. Resection treated the patients' primary liver carcinoma. V dropped 5 bases and J dropped 0; count of bases not matched to a gene: 4. This CDR3 is 15 amino acids long. The V gene's germline CDR1 is SGHTA and CDR2 FQGTGA. This receptor was obtained from a man aged 35 to 55 with primary liver carcinoma and hepatitis B virus infection. The sample consisted of tumor-adjacent normal liver tissue. The rearrangement uses TRBV7-3 and TRBJ1-1, with 9 bases fitting TRBD1. As DNA, the CDR3 is TGTGCCAGCAGCCAGGGACAGGGATTGAACACTGAAGCTTTCTTT. Its protein product is CASSQGQGLNTEAFF.